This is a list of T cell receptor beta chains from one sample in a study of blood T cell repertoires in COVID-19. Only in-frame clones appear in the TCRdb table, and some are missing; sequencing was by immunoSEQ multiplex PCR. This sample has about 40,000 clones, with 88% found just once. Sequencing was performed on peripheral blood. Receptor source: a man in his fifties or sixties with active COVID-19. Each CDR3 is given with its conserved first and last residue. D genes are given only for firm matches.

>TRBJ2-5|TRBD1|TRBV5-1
CASSAGTGGYQETQYF
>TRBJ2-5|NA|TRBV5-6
CASSPEGGAYQETQYF
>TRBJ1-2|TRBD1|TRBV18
CASSPVSPGQGPGYTF
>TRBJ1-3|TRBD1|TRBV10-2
CASSERTGPSGNTIYF
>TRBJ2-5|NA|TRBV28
CASGLQLGETQYF
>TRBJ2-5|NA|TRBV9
CASSVDGVGETQYF
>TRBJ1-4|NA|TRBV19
CASSIPPDRNNEKLFF
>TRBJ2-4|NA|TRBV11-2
CASSLGANSVQYF
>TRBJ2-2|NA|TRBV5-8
CASSLSVGTGELFF
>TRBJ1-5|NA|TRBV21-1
CASSKCVGVYSNQPQHF
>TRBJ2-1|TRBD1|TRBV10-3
CATLPGQGLWNEQFF
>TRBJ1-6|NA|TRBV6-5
CASTLGRTPLHF
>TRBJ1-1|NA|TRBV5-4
CASSRGGANTEAFF
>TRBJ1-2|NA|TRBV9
CASSADAGSYGYTF
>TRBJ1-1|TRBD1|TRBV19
CASRSYRGHTEAFF
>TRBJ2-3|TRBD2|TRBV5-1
CASSQGLAGDASTDTQYF
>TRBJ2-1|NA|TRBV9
CASSVATQRVNEQFF
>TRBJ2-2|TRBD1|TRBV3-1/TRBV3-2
CASSHWDRDHTGELFF
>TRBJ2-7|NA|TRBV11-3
CASSLGGREQYF
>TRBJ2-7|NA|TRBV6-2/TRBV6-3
CASSRPGSEQYF
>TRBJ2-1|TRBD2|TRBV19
CASSIVQRGLAGEGEQFF
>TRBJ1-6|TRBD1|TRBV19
CASSTGTSGQSNSPLHF
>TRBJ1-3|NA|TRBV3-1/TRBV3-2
CASSLGTFSSGNTIYF
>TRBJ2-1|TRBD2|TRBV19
CASRILAGEANEQFF
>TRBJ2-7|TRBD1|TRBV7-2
CASSLEGQGGSEQYF
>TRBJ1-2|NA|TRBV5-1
CASSGSERGYTF
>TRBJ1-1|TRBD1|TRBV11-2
CASSWGQGNTEAFF
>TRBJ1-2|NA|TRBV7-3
CASSPVVGGDYGYTF
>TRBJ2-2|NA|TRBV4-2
CASSQEVAANTGELFF
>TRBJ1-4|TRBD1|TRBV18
CASSPGQINEKLFF
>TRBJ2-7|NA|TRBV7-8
CASSPRLTSLSYEQYF
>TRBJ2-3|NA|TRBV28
CASSSYQGNTDTQYF
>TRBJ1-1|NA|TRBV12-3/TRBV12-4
CAIRDNNKHYF
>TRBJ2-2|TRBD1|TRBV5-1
CASSGTDGTAGELFF
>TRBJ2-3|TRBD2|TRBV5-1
CASTPGTSGMGTDTQYF
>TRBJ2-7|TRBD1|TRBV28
CASSSTGTGVDEQYF
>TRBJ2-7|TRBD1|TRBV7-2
CASSVVQGAFEQYF
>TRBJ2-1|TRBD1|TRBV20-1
CSADRGNEQFF
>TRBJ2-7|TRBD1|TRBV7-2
CASSPAPGQGTHEQYF
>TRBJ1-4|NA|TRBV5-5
CASSRREPATNEKLFF
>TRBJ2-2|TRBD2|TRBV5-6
CASSRGLAGAGELFF